The clone carrying this T cell receptor (beta chain) has ten or more counts. Its target is not known. V lost 5 bases and J lost 7, with 14 bases in between. This CDR3 region has 13 residues. Germline CDR1 is MDHEN and CDR2 is SYDVKM. Time point: persistent/refractory GD, antithyroid drugs over 5 years with positive TRAb. Making the TCR library involved RNA that had been extracted from PBMCs. The sample comes from a study of regulatory T cells in long-lasting Graves disease. The overall study: Disease was considered persistent Graves' disease after over 5 years of antithyroid drugs (with positive TSH receptor antibodies). Regarding the study as a whole: Newly diagnosed disease favored TRBV20-1 and TRBJ2-1 over persistent disease.

Libraries of TCR beta came from iRepertoire HTBI primers plus Arm-PCR of CDR3 regions. TCRdb re-called the multiplex PCR reads with MiXCR, one entry per CDR3 protein. This table holds roughly 500,000 distinct CDR3 sequences, 20% found once. This TCR was sampled from a female donor with Graves disease. Sequences were derived from peripheral blood mononuclear cells (PBMCs), sampled when the disease was refractory, from a patient treated with antithyroid drugs. The rearrangement uses TRBV28 and TRBJ2-5, with D maybe TRBD2 (5 bases). CDR3 bases: TGTGCCAGCAGTCGAGGTCCCCGGGGGACCCAGTACTTC. Amino acids: CASSRGPRGTQYF.